Below, 28 T cell receptor beta chains from the same sample are listed, as sequenced in a study of blood T cell repertoires in COVID-19. TCRdb's copy holds only in-frame clones and misses some; the assay was immunoSEQ multiplex PCR. The sample shows under 300,000 clones, about nine tenths of them seen only once. Sequencing used peripheral blood. These receptors were collected from a man under 40 with COVID-19, enrolled during active disease.

The chain joins TRBV2 to TRBJ1-2, with D uncertain. Germline loops: CDR1 SNHLY, CDR2 FYNNEI. Trimming shortened V by 7 bases and J by 2 bases, and 17 bases separated the two germline ends. This CDR3 contains 15 residues. CDR3 coding DNA: TGTGCCAGCAAGCGACTTCCCCTAAGGAACTATGGCTACACCTTC. This codes for CASKRLPLRNYGYTF. Full variable domain (missing parts from reference TRBV2 and TRBJ1-2): EPEVTQTPSHQVTQMGQEVILRCVPISNHLYFYWYRQILGQKVEFLVSFYNNEISEKSEIFDDQFSVERPDGSNFTLKIRSTKLEDSAMYFCASKRLPLRNYGYTFGSGTRLTVV.

The CDR3 region is CASSSGQGHYGYTF. In nucleotides, the CDR3 is TGCGCCAGCAGCTCGGGACAGGGGCACTATGGCTACACCTTC. The gene calls are TRBV5-1 and TRBJ1-2; 10 bases line up with TRBD1. The CDR3 consists of 14 residues. V lost 3 bases and J lost 3; bases outside the gene matches: 2. Germline V gene sequence: CDR1 SGHRS, CDR2 YFSETQ. The full variable domain, rest sourced from reference TRBV5-1 and TRBJ1-2, is KAGVTQTPRYLIKTRGQQVTLSCSPISGHRSVSWYQQTPGQGLQFLFEYFSETQRNKGNFPGRFSGRQFSNSRSEMNVSTLELGDSALYLCASSSGQGHYGYTFGSGTRLTVV.

V gene TRBV15 combines with J gene TRBJ2-2; weak D call: TRBD2 (5 bases). Germline CDR1 and CDR2: LNHNV and YYDKDF (reference sequence). V lost 0 bases and J lost 5, with 7 bases in between. CDR3 size: 14 residues. The CDR3 region has the DNA TGTGCCACCAGCAGAGATTCGGGGACCGGGGAGCTGTTTTTT. Its translation: CATSRDSGTGELFF.

V usage is TRBV18 and J usage is TRBJ1-2; unclear D gene. This CDR3 has 15 amino acids. From germline, CDR1 is KGHSH and CDR2 LQKENI. Trimming removed 3 bases at V and 0 bases at J, with 11 bases between. For the CDR3, the DNA is TGTGCCAGCTCACCCCGGACTGAAACTAACTATGGCTACACCTTC. It is translated as CASSPRTETNYGYTF.

This clone turned up a few times. The chain couples TRBV6-1 to TRBJ1-4; possible D gene TRBD1, 6 bases. The CDR3 runs to 14 residues. Between the trimmed V and J ends, which lost 1 base and 8 bases, there was a span of 11 bases. Germline values: CDR1 MNHNS, CDR2 SASEGT. This CDR3 reads CASSEGSGGEKLFF. CDR3 DNA sequence: TGTGCCAGCAGTGAAGGAAGTGGGGGCGAAAAACTGTTTTTT.

This clone has just one count. This sequence joins TRBV11-2 and TRBJ2-7; D is ambiguous. CDR3 length equals 13 residues. Germline lookup yields CDR1 SGHAT and CDR2 FQNNGV. Trimming stripped 0 bases from V and 1 base from J, with 4 bases between. CDR3 in DNA: TGTGCCAGCAGCTTAGAGACTTCCTACGAGCAGTACTTC. The encoded protein is CASSLETSYEQYF.

The rearrangement links TRBV6-5 to TRBJ2-7; no reliable D call. Trimming removed 6 bases from V and 6 bases from J, with 12 bases in between. Germline CDR1 and CDR2: MNHEY and SVGAGI. The CDR3 consists of 12 residues. CDR3 nucleotides: TGTGCCAGCAGCAGCGCTTGGAGCGAGCAGTACTTC. This sequence encodes CASSSAWSEQYF.

The chain couples TRBV5-6 to TRBJ1-2, with 10 bases lining up with TRBD1. V shed 4 bases and J 6 bases; nucleotides not matched to a gene: 6. The CDR3 length is 14 residues. The V gene's germline CDR1 is SGHDT and CDR2 YYEEEE. The CDR3 DNA reads as TGTGCCAGCAGCCCACTCGGGACAGGGGATGGCTACACCTTC. This encodes CASSPLGTGDGYTF.

The V call is TRBV30, the J call TRBJ1-4; TRBD1 might be the D (6 bases). V was pared by 2 bases and J by 4 bases, with 14 bases between. CDR1 GTSNPN and CDR2 SVGIG come from the germline V gene (reference sequence). The CDR3 runs to 15 residues. The CDR3 loop reads CAWSPQQGYNEKLFF. DNA for the CDR3: TGTGCCTGGAGTCCCCAACAGGGTTATAATGAAAAACTGTTTTTT. Complete variable domain (other parts from reference TRBV30 and TRBJ1-4): SQTIHQWPATLVQPVGSPLSLECTVEGTSNPNLYWYRQAAGRGLQLLFYSVGIGQISSEVPQNLSASRPQDRQFILSSKKLLLSDSGFYLCAWSPQQGYNEKLFFGSGTQLSVL.

The V gene is TRBV12-3 or TRBV12-4, the J gene TRBJ1-2; D is perhaps TRBD1 (5 bases). The CDR3 totals 13 residues. V lost 1 base to trimming and J lost 10 bases, with 13 bases between them. The CDR3 reads CASSLGQKTFYTF. DNA for the CDR3: TGTGCCAGCAGTTTAGGACAGAAGACTTTCTACACCTTC.

The rearrangement joins TRBV3-1 (or the pseudogene TRBV3-2) to TRBJ2-2; D is ambiguous. Deletions cut 1 base from V and 4 bases from J, with 7 bases between. The CDR3 totals 14 residues. CDR1 is LGHDT and CDR2 is YNNKEL in the germline V gene (reference sequence). The CDR3 sequence: CASSQVGSTGELFF. The CDR3 DNA follows: TGTGCCAGCAGCCAAGTCGGGTCCACCGGGGAGCTGTTTTTT.

The V and J genes are TRBV30 and TRBJ1-4, with D unresolved. The CDR3 totals 12 residues. Germline V gene sequence: CDR1 GTSNPN, CDR2 SVGIG (reference sequence). V lost 4 bases, J lost 8 bases, and 11 bases lay in between. The CDR3 nucleotides are TGTGCCTGGACCCTAGGAGGGGAAAAACTGTTTTTT. It encodes CAWTLGGEKLFF.

The chain recombines TRBV5-1 with TRBJ1-1, with D hard to call. Germline V lookup: CDR1 SGHRS, CDR2 YFSETQ. The CDR3 runs 13 residues. With 6 bases removed from V and 3 bases from J, the gap between germline ends came to 12 bases. CDR3 region: CASTRGLDTEAFF. The CDR3 coding sequence is TGCGCCAGCACGCGGGGATTGGACACTGAAGCTTTCTTT.

The chain uses TRBV18 and TRBJ1-2; D remains ambiguous. The CDR3 extends over 15 amino acids. The V gene lost 1 base and the J gene lost 8 bases, with 17 bases spanning the gap. In germline, CDR1 is KGHSH, CDR2 LQKENI. This chain's CDR3 is CASSPRNLWRGGYTF. CDR3 DNA: TGTGCCAGCTCACCACGTAACCTTTGGAGAGGAGGCTACACCTTC.

V usage is TRBV6-6 and J usage is TRBJ2-7, with a possible D match to TRBD1 (6 bases). The CDR3 runs to 15 residues. V dropped 6 bases and J dropped 3 bases, with 18 bases sitting between them. Per the germline V gene, CDR1 is MNHNY and CDR2 is SVGAGI (reference sequence). This CDR3 reads CASRDYRETVYEQYF. For the CDR3, the DNA is TGTGCCAGCAGGGATTACAGGGAGACCGTCTACGAGCAGTACTTC.

The chain links TRBV29-1 to TRBJ2-3; TRBD1 is a possible D gene (5 bases). V was cut by 7 bases and J by 0 bases, with 17 bases left in between. The CDR3 runs 15 residues. In germline, CDR1 is SQVTM, CDR2 ANQGSEA. In DNA, the CDR3 is TGCAGCGCAACACAGGTGTCTGGTAGCACAGATACGCAGTATTTT. It specifies CSATQVSGSTDTQYF.

This clone was recorded once. The genes are TRBV18 and TRBJ2-3, with TRBD1 identical over 8 bases. Germline loops: CDR1 KGHSH, CDR2 LQKENI. Germline trimming cut 2 bases from V and 3 bases from J; bases unmatched to any gene: 10. CDR3 length: 17 residues. Here the CDR3 reads CASSPSFIDRGTDTQYF. CDR3 coding DNA: TGTGCCAGCTCACCATCATTTATAGACAGGGGTACAGATACGCAGTATTTT.

The V and J genes are TRBV6-5 and TRBJ1-2, with a possible D match to TRBD1 (5 bases). The CDR3 spans 15 residues. V was cut by 0 bases and J by 4 bases, with 12 bases left in between. The germline CDR1 and CDR2 sequences are MNHEY and SVGAGI. The CDR3 is CASSYSGRGSYGYTF. The CDR3 nucleotides read TGTGCCAGCAGTTACTCGGGAAGGGGCAGCTATGGCTACACCTTC.

This sequence joins TRBV24-1 and TRBJ2-1; TRBD2 is a possible D gene (5 bases). There are 15 residues in the CDR3. Germline lookup yields CDR1 KGHDR and CDR2 SFDVKD. V was clipped by 2 bases and J by 2 bases, with 9 bases between them. CDR3: CATSDSGFPYNEQFF. In nucleotides, the CDR3 is TGTGCCACCAGTGATTCGGGGTTTCCCTACAATGAGCAGTTCTTC.

The chain is built from TRBV5-1 and TRBJ2-3; TRBD2 matches at 14 bases. The trim removed 4 bases at V and 6 bases at J, leaving 4 bases unmatched. The germline CDR1 and CDR2 sequences are SGHRS and YFSETQ. The length of the CDR3 is 15 residues. In DNA form, the CDR3 reads TGCGCCAGCAGCGCGACTAGCGGGGGGGCGGATACGCAGTATTTT. It codes for CASSATSGGADTQYF.

This clone was observed a handful of times. This chain uses TRBV6-5 with TRBJ1-1; TRBD1 is a possible D gene (5 bases). The germline gives CDR1 MNHEY, CDR2 SVGAGI. Trimming cost V 0 bases and J 5 bases, with 16 bases left between them. The CDR3 runs to 16 residues. CDR3 nucleotide sequence: TGTGCCAGCAGTTACTCGGTGGGGGGAGTAGGTACTGAAGCTTTCTTT. This encodes CASSYSVGGVGTEAFF.

The V and J genes are TRBV11-2 and TRBJ1-3; D call uncertain. The length of the CDR3 is 12 residues. The V gene lost 5 bases and the J gene lost 8 bases, with 10 bases spanning the gap. Germline V gene data show CDR1 as SGHAT and CDR2 as FQNNGV. The CDR3: CASSPVGDTIYF. Here the CDR3 DNA reads TGTGCCAGCAGCCCGGTCGGGGACACCATATATTTT.

This sequence joins TRBV20-1 and TRBJ2-3; 10 bases map to TRBD2. This CDR3 is built from 14 residues. V lost 3 bases and J lost 4; bases outside the gene matches: 4. Germline V CDR1 and CDR2: DFQATT, SNEGSKA (reference sequence). For the CDR3, the DNA is TGCAGTGCTAGTCCTAGCGGGGGTGCAGATACGCAGTATTTT. Protein: CSASPSGGADTQYF.

V and J are TRBV7-9 and TRBJ2-7; D possibly corresponds to TRBD1 (5 bases). The V end lost 5 bases, the J end lost 3 bases, and 14 bases lay between the germline ends. The length of the CDR3 is 14 residues. Germline lookup yields CDR1 SEHNR and CDR2 FQNEAQ (reference sequence). For the CDR3, the DNA is TGTGCCAGCAGCCCGCGACAGTCATACTACGAGCAGTACTTC. Its translation: CASSPRQSYYEQYF.

This clone is a singleton in its sample. V and J are TRBV5-4 and TRBJ2-1, with TRBD2 matching over 8 bases. Trimming took 1 base from V and 5 from J; bases not matched to a gene: 8. CDR1 and CDR2 from the germline V gene are SGHNT and YYREEE (reference sequence). The CDR3 length is 16 residues. CDR3 sequence reads: CASSLPSGGPNNEQFF. CDR3 DNA: TGTGCCAGCAGCTTGCCCAGCGGGGGCCCCAACAATGAGCAGTTCTTC.

The chain carries TRBV13 and TRBJ2-2; possible D gene TRBD2, 5 bases. This CDR3 is built from 16 residues. Trimming removed 5 bases at V and 6 bases at J, with 19 bases between. The germline gives CDR1 PRHDT, CDR2 FYEKMQ (reference sequence). CDR3 DNA: TGTGCCAGCAGCCCGCACTCTGAGACGGGGTCCGGGGAGCTGTTTTTT. It yields the protein CASSPHSETGSGELFF.

The gene calls are TRBV6-6 and TRBJ1-2, with unresolved D. Germline V gene lookup returns CDR1 MNHNY and CDR2 SVGAGI (reference sequence). With 5 bases removed from V and 7 bases from J, the gap between germline ends came to 14 bases. There are 13 residues in the CDR3. In DNA, the CDR3 is TGTGCCAGCAGTACATCCGGGTTAGGTGGCTACACCTTC. It translates to CASSTSGLGGYTF.

This chain links TRBV5-1 with TRBJ1-2, with 11 nucleotides matching TRBD1. The CDR3 is 14 amino acids. V was pared by 4 bases and J by 2 bases, with 1 base of the junction left unmatched. Germline loops: CDR1 SGHRS, CDR2 YFSETQ. The CDR3 region has the DNA TGCGCCAGCAGCCGGGACAGGGGGAACTATGGCTACACCTTC. This gives the protein CASSRDRGNYGYTF. Full variable domain (outside the CDR3, taken from reference TRBV5-1 and TRBJ1-2): KAGVTQTPRYLIKTRGQQVTLSCSPISGHRSVSWYQQTPGQGLQFLFEYFSETQRNKGNFPGRFSGRQFSNSRSEMNVSTLELGDSALYLCASSRDRGNYGYTFGSGTRLTVV.